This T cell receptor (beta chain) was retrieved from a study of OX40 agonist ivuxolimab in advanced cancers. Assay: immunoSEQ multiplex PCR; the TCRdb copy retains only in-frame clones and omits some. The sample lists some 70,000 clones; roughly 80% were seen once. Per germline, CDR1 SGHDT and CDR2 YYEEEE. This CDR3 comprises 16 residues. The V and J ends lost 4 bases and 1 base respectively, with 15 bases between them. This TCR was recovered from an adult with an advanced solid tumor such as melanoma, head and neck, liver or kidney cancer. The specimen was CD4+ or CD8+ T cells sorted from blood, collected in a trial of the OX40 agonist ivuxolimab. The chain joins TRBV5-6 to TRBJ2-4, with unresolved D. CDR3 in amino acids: CASSLSLLVAKNIQYF. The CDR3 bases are TGTGCCAGCAGCCTCTCCCTTTTGGTGGCCAAAAACATTCAGTACTTC.